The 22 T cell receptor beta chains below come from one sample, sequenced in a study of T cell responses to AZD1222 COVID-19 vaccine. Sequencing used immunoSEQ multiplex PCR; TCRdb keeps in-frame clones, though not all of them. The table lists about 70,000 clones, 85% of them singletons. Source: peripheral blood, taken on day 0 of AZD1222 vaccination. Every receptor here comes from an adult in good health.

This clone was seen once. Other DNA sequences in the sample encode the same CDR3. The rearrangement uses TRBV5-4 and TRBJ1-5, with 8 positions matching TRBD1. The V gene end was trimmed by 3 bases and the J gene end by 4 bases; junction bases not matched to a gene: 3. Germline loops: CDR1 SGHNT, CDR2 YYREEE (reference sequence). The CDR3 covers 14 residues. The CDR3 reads CASSSGGGNQPQHF. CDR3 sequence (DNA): TGTGCCAGCAGCTCAGGGGGCGGGAATCAGCCCCAGCATTTT.

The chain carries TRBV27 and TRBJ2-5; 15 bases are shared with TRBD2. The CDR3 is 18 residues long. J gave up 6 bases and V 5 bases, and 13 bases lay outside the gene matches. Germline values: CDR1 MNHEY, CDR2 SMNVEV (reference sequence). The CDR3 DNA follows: TGTGCCAGCAGTCCATACACCGGGACTAGCGGGGGGTCGAAGACCCAGTACTTC. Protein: CASSPYTGTSGGSKTQYF.

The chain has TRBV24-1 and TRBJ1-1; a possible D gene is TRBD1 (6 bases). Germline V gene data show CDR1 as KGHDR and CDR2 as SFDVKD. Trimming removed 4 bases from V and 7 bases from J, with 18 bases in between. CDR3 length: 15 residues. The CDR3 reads CATSETGTFSGEAFF. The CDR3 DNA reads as TGTGCCACCAGTGAAACCGGGACATTTTCCGGTGAAGCTTTCTTT.

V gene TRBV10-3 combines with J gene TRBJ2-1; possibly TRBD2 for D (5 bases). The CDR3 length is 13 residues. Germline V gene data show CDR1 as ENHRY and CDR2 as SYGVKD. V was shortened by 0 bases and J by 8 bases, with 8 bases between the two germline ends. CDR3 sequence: CAISESPGYEQFF. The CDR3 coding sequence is TGTGCCATCAGTGAGTCCCCGGGGTATGAGCAGTTCTTC.

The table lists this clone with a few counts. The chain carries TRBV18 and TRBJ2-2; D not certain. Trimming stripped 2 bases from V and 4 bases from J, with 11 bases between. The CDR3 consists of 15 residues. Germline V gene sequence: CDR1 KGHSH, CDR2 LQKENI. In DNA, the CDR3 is TGTGCCAGCTCACCATCCGTGGGTAGCACCGGGGAGCTGTTTTTT. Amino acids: CASSPSVGSTGELFF.

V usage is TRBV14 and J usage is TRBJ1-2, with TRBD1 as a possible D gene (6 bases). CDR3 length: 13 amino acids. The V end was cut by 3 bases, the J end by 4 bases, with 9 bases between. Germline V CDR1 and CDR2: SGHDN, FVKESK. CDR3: CASSHGQIYGYTF. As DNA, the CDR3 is TGTGCCAGCAGCCATGGACAGATCTATGGCTACACCTTC.

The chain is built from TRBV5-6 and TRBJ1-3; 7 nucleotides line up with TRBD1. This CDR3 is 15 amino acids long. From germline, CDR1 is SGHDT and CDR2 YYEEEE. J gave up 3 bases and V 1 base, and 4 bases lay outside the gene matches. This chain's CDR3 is CASSLNRGYGNTIYF. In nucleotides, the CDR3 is TGTGCCAGCAGCTTGAACAGGGGATATGGAAACACCATATATTTT. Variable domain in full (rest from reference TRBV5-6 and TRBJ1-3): DAGVTQSPTHLIKTRGQQVTLRCSPKSGHDTVSWYQQALGQGPQFIFQYYEEEERQRGNFPDRFSGHQFPNYSSELNVNALLLGDSALYLCASSLNRGYGNTIYFGEGSWLTVV.

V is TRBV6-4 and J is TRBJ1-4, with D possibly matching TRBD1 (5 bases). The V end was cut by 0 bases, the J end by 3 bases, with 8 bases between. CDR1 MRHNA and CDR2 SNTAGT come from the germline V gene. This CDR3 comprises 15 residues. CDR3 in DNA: TGTGCCAGCAGTGACTCCTCGGGGGCTAATGAAAAACTGTTTTTT. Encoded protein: CASSDSSGANEKLFF.

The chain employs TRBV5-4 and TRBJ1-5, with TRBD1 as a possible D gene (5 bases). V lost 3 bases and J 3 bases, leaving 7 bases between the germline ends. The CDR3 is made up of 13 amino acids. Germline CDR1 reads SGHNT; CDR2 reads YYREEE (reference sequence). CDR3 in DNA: TGTGCCAGCAGCTGGGGGAACAATCAGCCCCAGCATTTT. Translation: CASSWGNNQPQHF. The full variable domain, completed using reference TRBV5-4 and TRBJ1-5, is ETGVTQSPTHLIKTRGQQVTLRCSSQSGHNTVSWYQQALGQGPQFIFQYYREEENGRGNFPPRFSGLQFPNYSSELNVNALELDDSALYLCASSWGNNQPQHFGDGTRLSIL.

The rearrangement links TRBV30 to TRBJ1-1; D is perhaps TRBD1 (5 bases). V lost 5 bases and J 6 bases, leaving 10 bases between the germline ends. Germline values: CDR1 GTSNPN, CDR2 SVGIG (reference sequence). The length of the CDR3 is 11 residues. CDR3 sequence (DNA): TGTGCCTGGGACCTAGGGGCTGAAGCTTTCTTT. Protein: CAWDLGAEAFF.

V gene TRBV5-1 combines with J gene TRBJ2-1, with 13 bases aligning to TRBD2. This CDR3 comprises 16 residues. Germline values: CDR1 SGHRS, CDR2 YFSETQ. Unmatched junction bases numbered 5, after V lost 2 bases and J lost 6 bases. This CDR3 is CASSFTGTSGTNEQFF. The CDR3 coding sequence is TGCGCCAGCAGCTTCACCGGGACTAGCGGGACCAATGAGCAGTTCTTC.

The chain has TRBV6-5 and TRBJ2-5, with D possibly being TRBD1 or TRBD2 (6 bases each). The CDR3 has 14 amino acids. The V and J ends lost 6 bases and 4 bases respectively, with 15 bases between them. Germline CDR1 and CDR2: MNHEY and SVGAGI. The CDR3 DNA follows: TGTGCCAGCAGCCAGCTGGGGGGCTCAGAGACCCAGTACTTC. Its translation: CASSQLGGSETQYF.

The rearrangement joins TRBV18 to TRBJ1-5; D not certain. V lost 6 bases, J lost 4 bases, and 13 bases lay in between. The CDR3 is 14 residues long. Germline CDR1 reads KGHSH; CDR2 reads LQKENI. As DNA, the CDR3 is TGTGCCAGCTCTGGGCAGCGAGGGAATCAGCCCCAGCATTTT. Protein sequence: CASSGQRGNQPQHF.

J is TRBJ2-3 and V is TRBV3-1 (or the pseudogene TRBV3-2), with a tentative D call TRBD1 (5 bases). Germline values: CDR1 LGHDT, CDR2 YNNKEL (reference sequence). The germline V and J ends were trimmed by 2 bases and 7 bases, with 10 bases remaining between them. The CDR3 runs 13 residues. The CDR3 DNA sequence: TGTGCCAGCAGCCAACAGGGTGCAAATACGCAGTATTTT. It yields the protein CASSQQGANTQYF.

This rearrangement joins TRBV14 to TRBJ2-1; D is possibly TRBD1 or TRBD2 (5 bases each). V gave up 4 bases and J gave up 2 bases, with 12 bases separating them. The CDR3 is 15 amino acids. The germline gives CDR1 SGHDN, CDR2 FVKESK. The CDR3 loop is CASSLQGATYNEQFF. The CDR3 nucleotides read TGTGCCAGCAGCCTTCAGGGAGCAACCTACAATGAGCAGTTCTTC.

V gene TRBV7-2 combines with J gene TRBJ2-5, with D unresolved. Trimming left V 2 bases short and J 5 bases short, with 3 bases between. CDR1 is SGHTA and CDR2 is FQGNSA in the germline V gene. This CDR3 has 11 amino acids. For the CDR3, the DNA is TGTGCCAGCAGCTTATGGGAGACCCAGTACTTC. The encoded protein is CASSLWETQYF.

Here the CDR3 DNA reads TGTGCCAGCAGTTTATCGACAGGGAACTCACCCCTCCACTTT. Translation gives CASSLSTGNSPLHF. This sequence joins TRBV27 and TRBJ1-6; 7 nucleotides agree with TRBD1. Germline-derived CDR1 and CDR2 are MNHEY and SMNVEV (reference sequence). The CDR3 totals 14 residues. V dropped 0 bases and J dropped 10; count of bases not matched to a gene: 3.

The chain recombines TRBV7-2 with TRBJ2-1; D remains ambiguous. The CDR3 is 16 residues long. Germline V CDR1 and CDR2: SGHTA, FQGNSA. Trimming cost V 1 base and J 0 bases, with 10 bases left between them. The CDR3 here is CASSLGRRSSYNEQFF. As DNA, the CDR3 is TGTGCCAGCAGCTTAGGGCGCCGAAGCTCCTACAATGAGCAGTTCTTC.

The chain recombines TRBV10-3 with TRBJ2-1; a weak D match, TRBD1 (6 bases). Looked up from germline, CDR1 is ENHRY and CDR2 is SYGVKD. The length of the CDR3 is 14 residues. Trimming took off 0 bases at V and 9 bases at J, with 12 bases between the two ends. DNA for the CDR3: TGTGCCATCAGTGAGTCAACAGGGTTCGGTGAGCAGTTCTTC. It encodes CAISESTGFGEQFF.

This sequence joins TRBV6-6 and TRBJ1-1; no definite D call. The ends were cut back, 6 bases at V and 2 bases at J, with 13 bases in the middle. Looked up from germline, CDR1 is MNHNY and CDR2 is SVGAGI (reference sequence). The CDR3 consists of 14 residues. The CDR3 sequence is CASSLTEVNTEAFF. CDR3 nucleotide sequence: TGTGCCAGCAGCTTGACGGAAGTTAACACTGAAGCTTTCTTT.

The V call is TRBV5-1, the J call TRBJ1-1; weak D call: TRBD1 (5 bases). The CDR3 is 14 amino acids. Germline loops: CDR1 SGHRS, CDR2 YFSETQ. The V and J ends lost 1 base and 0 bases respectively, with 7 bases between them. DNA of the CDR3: TGCGCCAGCAGCTTGACAGGCATGAACACTGAAGCTTTCTTT. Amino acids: CASSLTGMNTEAFF.

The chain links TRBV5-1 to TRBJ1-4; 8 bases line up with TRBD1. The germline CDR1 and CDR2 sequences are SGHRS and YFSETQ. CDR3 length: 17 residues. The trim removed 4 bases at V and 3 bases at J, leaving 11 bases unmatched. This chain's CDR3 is CASSPGTGIAPNEKLFF. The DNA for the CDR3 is TGCGCCAGCAGCCCCGGGACAGGAATCGCACCTAATGAAAAACTGTTTTTT.